This TCR beta chain was profiled in a study of blood T cell repertoires in COVID-19. Data came from immunoSEQ multiplex PCR; TCRdb stores just in-frame clones and leaves some out. This table has roughly 230,000 clones, 84% appearing once. V was shortened by 3 bases and J by 8 bases, with 8 bases between the two germline ends. The CDR3 has 13 amino acids. Notes on this clone: The same CDR3 is also encoded by other DNA sequences in this sample.

V gene TRBV12-3 or TRBV12-4 combines with J gene TRBJ1-6; TRBD1 might be the D (6 bases). The sample was peripheral blood. This TCR came from a woman older than 75 with COVID-19, enrolled during active disease. CDR3 in DNA: TGTGCCAGCAGTTTCCGACAGGATTCACCCCTCCACTTT. It is translated as CASSFRQDSPLHF.